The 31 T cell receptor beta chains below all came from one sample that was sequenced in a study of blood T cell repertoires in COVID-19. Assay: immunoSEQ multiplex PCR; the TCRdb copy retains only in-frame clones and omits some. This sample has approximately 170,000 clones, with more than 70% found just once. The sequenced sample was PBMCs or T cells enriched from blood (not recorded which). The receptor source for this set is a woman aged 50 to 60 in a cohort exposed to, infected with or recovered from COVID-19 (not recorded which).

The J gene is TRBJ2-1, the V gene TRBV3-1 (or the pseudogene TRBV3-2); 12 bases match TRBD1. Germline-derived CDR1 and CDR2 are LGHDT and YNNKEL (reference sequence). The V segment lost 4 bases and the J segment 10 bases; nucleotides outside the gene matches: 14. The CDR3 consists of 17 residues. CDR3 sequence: CASSRNMPGQGAGEQFF. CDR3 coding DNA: TGTGCCAGCAGCCGTAACATGCCGGGACAGGGGGCTGGGGAGCAGTTCTTC.

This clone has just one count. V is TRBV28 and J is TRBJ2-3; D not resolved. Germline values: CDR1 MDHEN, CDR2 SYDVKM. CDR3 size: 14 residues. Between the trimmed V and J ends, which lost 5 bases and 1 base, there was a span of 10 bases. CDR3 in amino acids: CASSLARGTDTQYF. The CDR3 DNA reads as TGTGCCAGCAGTCTCGCACGGGGCACAGATACGCAGTATTTT.

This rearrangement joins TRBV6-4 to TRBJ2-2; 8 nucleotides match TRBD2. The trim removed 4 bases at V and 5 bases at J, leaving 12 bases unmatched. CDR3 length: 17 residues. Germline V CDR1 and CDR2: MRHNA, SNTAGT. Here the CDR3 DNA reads TGTGCCAGCAGTGTTTACGGGGGGGCCCACGGGACCGGGGAGCTGTTTTTT. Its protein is CASSVYGGAHGTGELFF.

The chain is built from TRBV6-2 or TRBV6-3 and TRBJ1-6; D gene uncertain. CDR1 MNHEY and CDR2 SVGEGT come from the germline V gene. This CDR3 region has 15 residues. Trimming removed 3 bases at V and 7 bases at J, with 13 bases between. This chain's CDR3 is CASSYPLSQNSPLHF. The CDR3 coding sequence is TGTGCCAGCAGTTATCCCCTATCACAGAATTCACCCCTCCACTTT.

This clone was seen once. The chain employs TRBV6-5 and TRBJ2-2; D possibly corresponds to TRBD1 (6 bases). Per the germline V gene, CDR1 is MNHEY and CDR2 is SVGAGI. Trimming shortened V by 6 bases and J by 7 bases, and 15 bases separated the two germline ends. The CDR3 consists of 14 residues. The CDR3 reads CASRLQGRGGELFF. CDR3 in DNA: TGTGCCAGCAGATTACAGGGTCGAGGCGGGGAGCTGTTTTTT.

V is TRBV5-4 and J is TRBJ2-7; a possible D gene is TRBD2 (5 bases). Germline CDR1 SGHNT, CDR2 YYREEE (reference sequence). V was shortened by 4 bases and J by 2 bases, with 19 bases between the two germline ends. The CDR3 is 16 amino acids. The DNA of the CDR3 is TGTGCCAGCAGCCCAGGAGGACCCGTTAGTGCCTACGAGCAGTACTTC. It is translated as CASSPGGPVSAYEQYF.

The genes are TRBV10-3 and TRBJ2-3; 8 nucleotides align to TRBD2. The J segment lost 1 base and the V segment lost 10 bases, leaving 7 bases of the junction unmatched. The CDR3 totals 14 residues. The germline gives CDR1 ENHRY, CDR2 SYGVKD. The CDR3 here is CATETSGRTDTQYF. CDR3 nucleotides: TGTGCCACAGAAACTAGCGGCCGCACAGATACGCAGTATTTT.

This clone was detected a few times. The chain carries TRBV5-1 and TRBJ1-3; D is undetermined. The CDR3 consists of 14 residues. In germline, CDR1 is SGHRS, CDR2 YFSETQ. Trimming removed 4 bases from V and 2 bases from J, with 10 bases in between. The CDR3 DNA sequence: TGCGCCAGCAGCGAGGCCTCTCCTGGAAACACCATATATTTT. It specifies CASSEASPGNTIYF. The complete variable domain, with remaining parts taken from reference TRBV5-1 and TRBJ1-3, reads KAGVTQTPRYLIKTRGQQVTLSCSPISGHRSVSWYQQTPGQGLQFLFEYFSETQRNKGNFPGRFSGRQFSNSRSEMNVSTLELGDSALYLCASSEASPGNTIYFGEGSWLTVV.

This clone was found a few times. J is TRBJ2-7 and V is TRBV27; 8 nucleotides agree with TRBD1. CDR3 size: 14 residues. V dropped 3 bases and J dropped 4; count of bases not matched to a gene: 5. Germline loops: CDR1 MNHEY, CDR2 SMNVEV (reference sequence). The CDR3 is CASSFRQGRYEQYF. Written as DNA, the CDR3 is TGTGCCAGCAGTTTTCGACAGGGGCGGTACGAGCAGTACTTC.

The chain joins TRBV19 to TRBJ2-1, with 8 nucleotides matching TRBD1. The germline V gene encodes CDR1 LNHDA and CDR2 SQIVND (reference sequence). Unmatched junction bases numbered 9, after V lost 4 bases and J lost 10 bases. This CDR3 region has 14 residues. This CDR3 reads CASSTDRGPREQFF. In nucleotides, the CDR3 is TGTGCCAGTAGTACCGACAGGGGCCCTAGGGAGCAGTTCTTC.

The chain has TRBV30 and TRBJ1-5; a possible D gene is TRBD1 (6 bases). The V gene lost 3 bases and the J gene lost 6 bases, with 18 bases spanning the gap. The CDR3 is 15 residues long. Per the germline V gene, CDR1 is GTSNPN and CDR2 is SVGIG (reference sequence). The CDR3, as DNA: TGTGCCTGGAGCGAGACCAGGGGTGTAGGTCAGCCCCAGCATTTT. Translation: CAWSETRGVGQPQHF.

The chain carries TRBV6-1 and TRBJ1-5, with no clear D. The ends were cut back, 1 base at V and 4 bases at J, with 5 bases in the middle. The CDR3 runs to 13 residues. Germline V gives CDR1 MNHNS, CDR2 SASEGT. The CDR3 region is CASSEDNNQPQHF. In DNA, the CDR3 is TGTGCCAGCAGTGAAGACAATAATCAGCCCCAGCATTTT.

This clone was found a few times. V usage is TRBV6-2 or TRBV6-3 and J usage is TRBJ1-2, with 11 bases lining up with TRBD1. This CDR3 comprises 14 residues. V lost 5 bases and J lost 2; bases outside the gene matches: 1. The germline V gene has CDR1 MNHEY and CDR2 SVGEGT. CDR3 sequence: CASSGTGGNYGYTF. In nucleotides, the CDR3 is TGTGCCAGCAGTGGGACAGGGGGAAACTATGGCTACACCTTC.

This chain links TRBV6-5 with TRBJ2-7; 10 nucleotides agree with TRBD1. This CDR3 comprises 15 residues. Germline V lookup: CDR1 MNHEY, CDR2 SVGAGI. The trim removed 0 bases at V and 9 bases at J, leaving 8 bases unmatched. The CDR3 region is CASSYSGTGAVGQYF. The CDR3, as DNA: TGTGCCAGCAGTTACTCCGGGACAGGGGCCGTCGGGCAGTACTTC.

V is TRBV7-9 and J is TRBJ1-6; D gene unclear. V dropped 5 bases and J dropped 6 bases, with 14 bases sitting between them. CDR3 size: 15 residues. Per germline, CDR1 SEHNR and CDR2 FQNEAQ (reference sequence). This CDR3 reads CASSPIGQANSPLHF. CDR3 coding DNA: TGTGCCAGCAGCCCCATTGGCCAGGCTAATTCACCCCTCCACTTT.

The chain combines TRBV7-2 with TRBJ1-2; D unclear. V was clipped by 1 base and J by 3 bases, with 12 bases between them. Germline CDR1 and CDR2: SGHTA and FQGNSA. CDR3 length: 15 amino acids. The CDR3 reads CASSLGAKKDYGYTF. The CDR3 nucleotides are TGTGCCAGCAGCTTAGGGGCAAAAAAGGACTATGGCTACACCTTC.

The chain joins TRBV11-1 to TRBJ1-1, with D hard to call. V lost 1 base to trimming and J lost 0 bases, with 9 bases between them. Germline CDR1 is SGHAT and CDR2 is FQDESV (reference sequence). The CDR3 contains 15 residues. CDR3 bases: TGTGCCAGCAGCTTAGGCAGGAGGATGAACACTGAAGCTTTCTTT. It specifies CASSLGRRMNTEAFF.

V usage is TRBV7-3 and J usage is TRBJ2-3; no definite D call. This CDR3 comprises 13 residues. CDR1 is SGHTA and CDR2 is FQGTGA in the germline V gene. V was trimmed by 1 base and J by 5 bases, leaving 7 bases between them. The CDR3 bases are TGTGCCAGCAGCTTAATTTTTCAAGATACGCAGTATTTT. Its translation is CASSLIFQDTQYF.

CDR3 nucleotides: TGTGCCAGCAGCGGGGGGACAGGGGCCTACGAGCAGTACTTC. Encoded protein: CASSGGTGAYEQYF. This rearrangement joins TRBV7-2 to TRBJ2-7; 10 bases are shared with TRBD1. V was clipped by 5 bases and J by 2 bases; unmatched bases: 3. Germline loops: CDR1 SGHTA, CDR2 FQGNSA. The CDR3 sequence is 14 residues long. Drawing the rest from reference TRBV7-2 and TRBJ2-7, the complete variable domain is GAGVSQSPSNKVTEKGKDVELRCDPISGHTALYWYRQSLGQGLEFLIYFQGNSAPDKSGLPSDRFSAERTGGSVSTLTIQRTQQEDSAVYLCASSGGTGAYEQYFGPGTRLTVT.

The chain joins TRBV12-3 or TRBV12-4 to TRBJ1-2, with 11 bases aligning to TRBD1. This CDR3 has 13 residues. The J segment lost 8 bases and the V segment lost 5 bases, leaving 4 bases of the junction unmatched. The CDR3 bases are TGTGCCAGCAGTGGGACAGGGGGTATAGGCTACACCTTC. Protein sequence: CASSGTGGIGYTF.

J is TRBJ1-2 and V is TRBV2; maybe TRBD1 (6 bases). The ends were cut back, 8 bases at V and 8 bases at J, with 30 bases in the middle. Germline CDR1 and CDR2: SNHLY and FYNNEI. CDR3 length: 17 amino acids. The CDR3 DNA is TGTGCCAGCCTATCGCTCCGAAACAGGGAAGGAAGGGGAGGCTACACCTTC. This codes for CASLSLRNREGRGGYTF. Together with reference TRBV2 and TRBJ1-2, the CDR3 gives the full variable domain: EPEVTQTPSHQVTQMGQEVILRCVPISNHLYFYWYRQILGQKVEFLVSFYNNEISEKSEIFDDQFSVERPDGSNFTLKIRSTKLEDSAMYFCASLSLRNREGRGGYTFGSGTRLTVV.

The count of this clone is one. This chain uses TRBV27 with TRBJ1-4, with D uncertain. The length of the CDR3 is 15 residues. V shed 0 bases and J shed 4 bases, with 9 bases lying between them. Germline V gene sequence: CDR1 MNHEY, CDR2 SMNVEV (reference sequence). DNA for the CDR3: TGTGCCAGCAGTTTATCTCTGGAGGGTAATGAAAAACTGTTTTTT. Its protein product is CASSLSLEGNEKLFF.

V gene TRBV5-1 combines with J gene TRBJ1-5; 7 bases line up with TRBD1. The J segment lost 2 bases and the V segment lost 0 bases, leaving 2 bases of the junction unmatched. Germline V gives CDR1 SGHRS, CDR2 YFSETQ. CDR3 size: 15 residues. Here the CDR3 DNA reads TGCGCCAGCAGCTTGGCTGGGACAGGCAATCAGCCCCAGCATTTT. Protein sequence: CASSLAGTGNQPQHF.

CDR3 sequence: CASSLLTGEGNTIYF. DNA of the CDR3: TGCGCCAGCAGCCTCCTCACAGGGGAAGGAAACACCATATATTTT. The chain has TRBV4-1 and TRBJ1-3, with 7 bases identical to TRBD1. CDR1 and CDR2 from the germline V gene are MGHRA and YSYEKL. The CDR3 is 15 amino acids. Losses at the gene ends were 4 bases for V and 4 bases for J; bases not matched to a gene: 7.

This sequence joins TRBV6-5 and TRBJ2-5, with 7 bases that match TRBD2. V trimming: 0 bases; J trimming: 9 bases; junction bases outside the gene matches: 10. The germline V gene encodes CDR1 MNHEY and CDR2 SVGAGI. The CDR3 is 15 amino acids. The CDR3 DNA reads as TGTGCCAGCAGTTACTCGATCGTGGGAAGCGGGGCCCAGTACTTC. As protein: CASSYSIVGSGAQYF.

CDR3 in amino acids: CSVDGLEGGARNGYTF. The CDR3, as DNA: TGCAGCGTTGATGGGTTGGAAGGGGGTGCAAGGAATGGCTACACCTTC. V is TRBV29-1 and J is TRBJ1-2; a weak D match, TRBD1 (6 bases). V was shortened by 3 bases and J by 6 bases, with 23 bases between the two germline ends. Looked up from germline, CDR1 is SQVTM and CDR2 is ANQGSEA. The CDR3 length is 16 residues.

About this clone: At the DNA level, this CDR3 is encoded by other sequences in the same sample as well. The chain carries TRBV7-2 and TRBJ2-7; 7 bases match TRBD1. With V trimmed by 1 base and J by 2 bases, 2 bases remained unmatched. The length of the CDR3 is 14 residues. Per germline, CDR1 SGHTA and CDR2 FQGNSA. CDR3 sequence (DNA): TGTGCCAGCAGCTTAGGCCAGGGGGCCTACGAGCAGTACTTC. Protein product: CASSLGQGAYEQYF. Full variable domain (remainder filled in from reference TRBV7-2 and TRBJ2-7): GAGVSQSPSNKVTEKGKDVELRCDPISGHTALYWYRQSLGQGLEFLIYFQGNSAPDKSGLPSDRFSAERTGGSVSTLTIQRTQQEDSAVYLCASSLGQGAYEQYFGPGTRLTVT.

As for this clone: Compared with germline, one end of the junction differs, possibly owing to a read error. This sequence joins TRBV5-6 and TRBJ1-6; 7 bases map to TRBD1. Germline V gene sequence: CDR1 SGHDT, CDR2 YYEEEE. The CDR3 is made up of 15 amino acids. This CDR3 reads CASRLAGQSNSPLHF. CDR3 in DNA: TGTGCCAGCAGATTGGCGGGACAGAGTAATTCACCCCTCCACTTT.

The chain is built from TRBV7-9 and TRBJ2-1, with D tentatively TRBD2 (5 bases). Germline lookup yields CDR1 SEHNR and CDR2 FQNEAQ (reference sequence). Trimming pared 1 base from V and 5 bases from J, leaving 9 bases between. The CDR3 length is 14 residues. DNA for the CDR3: TGTGCCAGCAGCTTAGTATCCGGGGACAATGAGCAGTTCTTC. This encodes CASSLVSGDNEQFF. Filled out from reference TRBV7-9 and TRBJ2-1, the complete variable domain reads DTGVSQNPRHKITKRGQNVTFRCDPISEHNRLYWYRQTLGQGPEFLTYFQNEAQLEKSRLLSDRFSAERPKGSFSTLEIQRTEQGDSAMYLCASSLVSGDNEQFFGPGTRLTVL.

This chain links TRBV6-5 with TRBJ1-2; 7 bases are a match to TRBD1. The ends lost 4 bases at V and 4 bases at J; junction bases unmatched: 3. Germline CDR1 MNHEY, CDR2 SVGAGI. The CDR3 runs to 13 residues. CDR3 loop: CASSSQGTYGYTF. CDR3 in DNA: TGTGCCAGCAGTTCACAGGGGACCTATGGCTACACCTTC.

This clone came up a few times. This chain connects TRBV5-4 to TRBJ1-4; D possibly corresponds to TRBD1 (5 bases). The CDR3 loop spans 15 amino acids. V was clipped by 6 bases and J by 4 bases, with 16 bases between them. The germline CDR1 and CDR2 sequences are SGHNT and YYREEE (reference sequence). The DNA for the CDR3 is TGTGCCAGCACCGGGCGGGACGGTTATAATGAAAAACTGTTTTTT. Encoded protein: CASTGRDGYNEKLFF.